A single sample is the source of the 27 T cell receptor beta chains below, sequenced in a study of T cells in Graves' hyperthyroidism and ophthalmopathy. RNA transcripts yielded amplified TCR beta CDR3 regions. The TCR CDR3 first-round RT-PCR relied on the HTBI primer set. TCRdb processed the multiplex PCR reads anew with MiXCR; each CDR3 protein has one entry. Among hundreds of thousands of distinct CDR3 sequences listed, around 13% were seen once. The sequencing sample was made of blood. Receptors originate from a woman aged 25 to 39 with Graves' hyperthyroidism that later progressed to Graves' ophthalmopathy.

This clonotype was seen many times. The V gene is TRBV7-2, the J gene TRBJ2-5; TRBD2 matches 14 bases. This CDR3 is 17 amino acids long. The junction had 5 bases not matched to a gene; V was cut back by 2 bases and J by 3 bases. Per the germline V gene, CDR1 is SGHTA and CDR2 is FQGNSA. The CDR3 coding sequence is TGTGCCAGCAGCTTAAGGGGACTAGCGGGGGAAAAAGAGACCCAGTACTTC. Its translation is CASSLRGLAGEKETQYF.

This clonotype was seen ten or more times. The chain combines TRBV7-2 with TRBJ1-2; D is undetermined. Germline CDR1 and CDR2: SGHTA and FQGNSA. V was cut by 1 base and J by 0 bases, with 9 bases left in between. The CDR3 consists of 15 residues. The DNA for the CDR3 is TGTGCCAGCAGCTTAGACGACGGGACTAACTATGGCTACACCTTC. Its protein is CASSLDDGTNYGYTF.

The gene calls are TRBV29-1 and TRBJ2-5, with 7 bases that match TRBD1. The V and J ends lost 0 bases and 5 bases, in that order; junction bases with no gene match: 0. Germline V lookup: CDR1 SQVTM, CDR2 ANQGSEA. CDR3 length: 12 residues. The CDR3 DNA reads as TGCAGCGTTGAAGACAGGGGGGAGACCCAGTACTTC. Protein: CSVEDRGETQYF. The variable domain in full, completed from reference TRBV29-1 and TRBJ2-5, reads SAVISQKPSRDICQRGTSLTIQCQVDSQVTMMFWYRQQPGQSLTLIATANQGSEATYESGFVIDKFPISRPNLTFSTLTVSNMSPEDSSIYLCSVEDRGETQYFGPGTRLLVL.

This clonotype was seen repeatedly, ten times or more. This chain uses TRBV4-2 with TRBJ2-7; D is perhaps TRBD2 (6 bases). This CDR3 contains 15 residues. The V gene lost 0 bases and the J gene lost 5 bases, with 14 bases spanning the gap. Germline CDR1 and CDR2: LGHNA and YNFKEQ. CDR3 protein: CASSQDGRGTNEQYF. In DNA form, the CDR3 reads TGTGCCAGCAGCCAAGATGGCCGGGGGACCAACGAGCAGTACTTC.

There are many counts of this clonotype. V usage is TRBV20-1 and J usage is TRBJ1-1; 7 nucleotides agree with TRBD1. CDR3 length equals 14 residues. The V gene's germline CDR1 is DFQATT and CDR2 SNEGSKA (reference sequence). With V trimmed by 0 bases and J by 5 bases, 6 bases remained unmatched. Written as DNA, the CDR3 is TGCAGTGCTAGAGATGCAGGGGGGGGAACTGAAGCTTTCTTT. Its translation: CSARDAGGGTEAFF.

This clonotype occurred a few times. The V and J genes are TRBV29-1 and TRBJ1-2; D unresolved. With 0 bases removed from V and 0 bases from J, the gap between germline ends came to 2 bases. This CDR3 has 12 amino acids. CDR1 SQVTM and CDR2 ANQGSEA come from the germline V gene. CDR3 residues: CSVEDPNYGYTF. The CDR3 DNA reads TGCAGCGTTGAAGATCCTAACTATGGCTACACCTTC.

This clonotype showed up many times. V gene TRBV27 combines with J gene TRBJ1-2, with no clear D. V lost 6 bases and J lost 4, with 12 bases in between. Germline CDR1 and CDR2: MNHEY and SMNVEV (reference sequence). The CDR3 length is 13 residues. CDR3 DNA: TGTGCCAGCAGCCTGGCGGGGAGCTATGGCTACACCTTC. Its protein product is CASSLAGSYGYTF.

The rearrangement uses TRBV5-4 and TRBJ1-2, with D perhaps TRBD1 (6 bases). Germline V gene sequence: CDR1 SGHNT, CDR2 YYREEE (reference sequence). This CDR3 spans 16 amino acids. Trimming left V 6 bases short and J 1 base short, with 19 bases between. The CDR3 loop is CASKSQGRGLNYGYTF. CDR3 in DNA: TGTGCCAGCAAATCACAGGGCCGGGGGCTTAACTATGGCTACACCTTC.

The CDR3 sequence: CASSPEGTSGSSEQFF. CDR3 coding DNA: TGTGCCAGCAGCCCGGAGGGGACTAGCGGGAGTAGTGAGCAGTTCTTC. The rearrangement uses TRBV7-9 and TRBJ2-1; 14 nucleotides match TRBD2. J was trimmed by 9 bases and V by 5 bases; bases with no gene match: 9. Germline CDR1 is SEHNR and CDR2 is FQNEAQ (reference sequence). The CDR3 length is 16 residues.

This chain connects TRBV2 to TRBJ1-5; tentatively, D is TRBD1 (5 bases). The CDR3 has 16 amino acids. CDR1 is SNHLY, CDR2 FYNNEI, per germline. The V gene lost 6 bases and the J gene lost 7 bases, with 22 bases spanning the gap. Here the CDR3 DNA reads TGTGCCAGCAGCCCCGAGGGAGGGGCCCCGTGGCAGCCCCAGCATTTT. Translation: CASSPEGGAPWQPQHF.

The V and J genes are TRBV19 and TRBJ2-5, with 13 bases aligning to TRBD2. Germline trimming cut 5 bases from V and 5 bases from J; bases unmatched to any gene: 8. CDR1 is LNHDA, CDR2 SQIVND, per germline (reference sequence). The CDR3 is made up of 16 amino acids. CDR3 DNA sequence: TGTGCCAGTAGTCCAGGACTAGCGGGAGAGGGGGAGACCCAGTACTTC. This encodes CASSPGLAGEGETQYF. Based on the CDR3 plus reference TRBV19 and TRBJ2-5, the full variable domain is DGGITQSPKYLFRKEGQNVTLSCEQNLNHDAMYWYRQDPGQGLRLIYYSQIVNDFQKGDIAEGYSVSREKKESFPLTVTSAQKNPTAFYLCASSPGLAGEGETQYFGPGTRLLVL.

This clonotype has just a few counts. This chain connects TRBV4-1 to TRBJ1-1; tentatively, D is TRBD1 (5 bases). The CDR3 sequence is 15 residues long. V dropped 0 bases and J dropped 11 bases, with 19 bases sitting between them. Germline V gives CDR1 MGHRA, CDR2 YSYEKL. The chain's CDR3 is CASSQDSLGDAAAFF. Written as DNA, the CDR3 is TGCGCCAGCAGCCAAGATAGTTTAGGGGACGCAGCGGCTTTCTTT.

This clonotype has a count of ten or more. V and J are TRBV11-2 and TRBJ1-5; 7 positions match TRBD1. The CDR3 covers 13 residues. V lost 0 bases to trimming and J lost 9 bases; unmatched junction nucleotides: 2. The germline V gene has CDR1 SGHAT and CDR2 FQNNGV. The CDR3 coding sequence is TGTGCCAGCAGCTTAGACCGACAGGGGCCCCAGCATTTT. Residues: CASSLDRQGPQHF.

This clonotype was observed many times. The chain recombines TRBV30 with TRBJ2-2, with D possibly being TRBD1 or TRBD2 (7 bases each). The germline V gene has CDR1 GTSNPN and CDR2 SVGIG (reference sequence). The V end lost 4 bases, the J end lost 7 bases, and 19 bases lay between the germline ends. The CDR3 runs 15 residues. The CDR3 protein is CAWIRDSGIGGELFF. The CDR3 DNA follows: TGTGCCTGGATTCGGGACAGCGGGATAGGCGGGGAGCTGTTTTTT.

This clonotype was seen a handful of times. V and J are TRBV30 and TRBJ1-1, with D maybe TRBD1 (6 bases). Germline V gives CDR1 GTSNPN, CDR2 SVGIG (reference sequence). V lost 3 bases and J 5 bases, leaving 22 bases between the germline ends. This CDR3 contains 16 residues. The DNA of the CDR3 is TGTGCCTGGAGGGCAACTCTCAGGGGTTCGAGAACTGAAGCTTTCTTT. It is translated as CAWRATLRGSRTEAFF.

This clonotype occurred many times. This rearrangement joins TRBV28 to TRBJ1-2; no clear D. V dropped 5 bases and J dropped 4 bases, with 17 bases sitting between them. Germline lookup yields CDR1 MDHEN and CDR2 SYDVKM. The CDR3 sequence is 15 residues long. The CDR3 DNA sequence: TGTGCCAGCAGTACGACGACCGTGTCCTTCTATGGCTACACCTTC. Translated: CASSTTTVSFYGYTF.

The sample holds many counts of this clonotype. This sequence joins TRBV28 and TRBJ1-2; D call uncertain. This CDR3 comprises 14 residues. Germline CDR1 and CDR2: MDHEN and SYDVKM. Trimming stripped 7 bases from V and 5 bases from J, with 17 bases between. The CDR3 reads CASIRGRAPYGYTF. The CDR3 coding sequence is TGTGCCAGCATTCGAGGCCGGGCTCCATATGGCTACACCTTC.

As for this clonotype: This may arise from a read error, as a much more abundant clone is one base away. The chain links TRBV18 to TRBJ1-1; tentative D call: TRBD1 (5 bases). The ends were cut back, 8 bases at V and 5 bases at J, with 27 bases in the middle. CDR1 is KGHSH, CDR2 LQKENI, per germline. This CDR3 is built from 17 residues. Here the CDR3 reads CASHSRNVGRERTEAFF. CDR3 bases: TGTGCCAGCCATTCCAGGAACGTGGGGCGCGAAAGAACTGAAGCTTTCTTT.

The table lists this clonotype with many counts. The rearrangement links TRBV30 to TRBJ2-5; D ambiguous. V was cut by 5 bases and J by 0 bases, with 10 bases left in between. Per germline, CDR1 GTSNPN and CDR2 SVGIG (reference sequence). This CDR3 is built from 13 residues. The CDR3 DNA follows: TGTGCCTGGTTGGCACCCTACCAAGAGACCCAGTACTTC. Translated, it gives CAWLAPYQETQYF.

In its sample, this clonotype was seen a few times. The genes are TRBV6-1 and TRBJ2-1; possible D gene TRBD2, 6 bases. This CDR3 is built from 15 residues. V dropped 7 bases and J dropped 2 bases, with 15 bases sitting between them. Germline V lookup: CDR1 MNHNS, CDR2 SASEGT. The CDR3 loop reads CASIDQPGAYNEQFF. CDR3 bases: TGTGCCAGCATCGACCAGCCGGGGGCCTACAATGAGCAGTTCTTC.

In its sample, this clonotype was seen a few times. The CDR3 DNA sequence: TGTGCCAGCAGCTTGACTCCGGGACTAGCGTCAGATACGCAGTATTTT. Translated: CASSLTPGLASDTQYF. J is TRBJ2-3 and V is TRBV7-8; 10 nucleotides align to TRBD2. CDR1 is SGHVS and CDR2 is FQNEAQ in the germline V gene. V lost 3 bases to trimming and J lost 4 bases; unmatched junction nucleotides: 7. This CDR3 has 16 residues.

The chain links TRBV19 to TRBJ1-5; D gene unclear. The length of the CDR3 is 12 residues. The V end lost 6 bases, the J end lost 4 bases, and 7 bases lay between the germline ends. Germline V gives CDR1 LNHDA, CDR2 SQIVND (reference sequence). CDR3 protein: CASSARNQPQHF. The DNA of the CDR3 is TGTGCCAGTAGCGCTAGGAATCAGCCCCAGCATTTT.

This clonotype was counted a few times. This sequence joins TRBV19 and TRBJ1-1; D is ambiguous. Germline CDR1 LNHDA, CDR2 SQIVND (reference sequence). Trimming left V 7 bases short and J 1 base short, with 10 bases between. This CDR3 has 13 amino acids. CDR3 sequence: CASIPGANTEAFF. The DNA for the CDR3 is TGTGCCAGTATACCAGGAGCGAACACTGAAGCTTTCTTT. Full variable domain (remainder filled in from reference TRBV19 and TRBJ1-1): DGGITQSPKYLFRKEGQNVTLSCEQNLNHDAMYWYRQDPGQGLRLIYYSQIVNDFQKGDIAEGYSVSREKKESFPLTVTSAQKNPTAFYLCASIPGANTEAFFGQGTRLTVV.

Concerning this clonotype itself: A much larger clone sits a single nucleotide away, making a read error possible. Given the absence of the conserved phenylalanine or tryptophan at the CDR3 end, a read error is likely. The genes are TRBV20-1 and TRBJ2-7; 14 positions match TRBD2. V lost 6 bases to trimming and J lost 5 bases; unmatched junction nucleotides: 9. The CDR3 is 15 amino acids. Germline loops: CDR1 DFQATT, CDR2 SNEGSKA (reference sequence). The CDR3 DNA follows: TGCAGTGCACCTGAAGGGACTAGCGGGAGAAACGAGCAGTACCTC. This codes for CSAPEGTSGRNEQYL.

There are many counts of this clonotype. The chain uses TRBV30 and TRBJ2-3; 14 bases are a match to TRBD2. The CDR3 has 18 residues. The V gene end was trimmed by 2 bases and the J gene end by 0 bases; junction bases not matched to a gene: 7. CDR1 is GTSNPN, CDR2 SVGIG, per germline (reference sequence). DNA of the CDR3: TGTGCCTGGAGTTCGACTAGCGGGAGGGTATTAAGCACAGATACGCAGTATTTT. This sequence encodes CAWSSTSGRVLSTDTQYF.

This clonotype was found many times. V gene TRBV18 combines with J gene TRBJ1-1; no clear D. The CDR3 totals 13 residues. Germline V gene data show CDR1 as KGHSH and CDR2 as LQKENI. V lost 4 bases, J lost 3 bases, and 9 bases lay in between. This CDR3 reads CASSQEDDTEAFF. The CDR3 DNA follows: TGTGCCAGCTCACAAGAGGACGACACTGAAGCTTTCTTT.

This clonotype came up many times. The chain couples TRBV18 to TRBJ2-1, with TRBD1 matching 8 bases. Germline CDR1 KGHSH, CDR2 LQKENI. There are 13 residues in the CDR3. V was pared by 4 bases and J by 4 bases, with 0 bases of the junction left unmatched. As DNA, the CDR3 is TGTGCCAGCTCACGGGACAGGTACAATGAGCAGTTCTTC. Translation gives CASSRDRYNEQFF. Based on the CDR3 plus reference TRBV18 and TRBJ2-1, the full variable domain is NAGVMQNPRHLVRRRGQEARLRCSPMKGHSHVYWYRQLPEEGLKFMVYLQKENIIDESGMPKERFSAEFPKEGPSILRIQQVVRGDSAAYFCASSRDRYNEQFFGPGTRLTVL.